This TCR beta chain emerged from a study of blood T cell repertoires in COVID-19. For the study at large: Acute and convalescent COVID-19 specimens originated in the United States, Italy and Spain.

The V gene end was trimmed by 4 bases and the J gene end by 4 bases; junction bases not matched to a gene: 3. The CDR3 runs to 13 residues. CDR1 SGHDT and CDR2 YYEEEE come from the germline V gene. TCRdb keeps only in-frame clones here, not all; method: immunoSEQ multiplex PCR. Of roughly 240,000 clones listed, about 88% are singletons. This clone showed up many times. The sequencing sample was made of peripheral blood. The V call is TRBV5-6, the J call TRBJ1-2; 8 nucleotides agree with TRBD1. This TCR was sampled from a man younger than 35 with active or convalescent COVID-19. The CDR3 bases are TGTGCCAGCAGCCGGACAGGGTTCTATGGCTACACCTTC. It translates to CASSRTGFYGYTF. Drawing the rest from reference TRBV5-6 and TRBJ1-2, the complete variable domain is DAGVTQSPTHLIKTRGQQVTLRCSPKSGHDTVSWYQQALGQGPQFIFQYYEEEERQRGNFPDRFSGHQFPNYSSELNVNALLLGDSALYLCASSRTGFYGYTFGSGTRLTVV.